This entry is about one T cell receptor (beta chain). This clone was recorded only once. Its antigen remains undetermined. No base-level quality is on record; no much larger clone is a single base apart. V is trimmed back by 0 bases and J by 3 bases, and the junction contains 8 bases that no gene match accounts for. The CDR3, cysteine through phenylalanine, is 16 amino acids long. The read is trimmed to its CDR3 DNA, 48 bases read in frame from base 1. The germline V gene encodes CDR1 SGDLS and CDR2 YYNGEE. Participants in the prospective study were enrolled through a virtual design, were aged roughly 18 to 100 years, and lived in approximately 25 United States geographic areas. In the prospective study, cohorts were assigned on the basis of participant-reported clinical history obtained from a screening survey and a study questionnaire. In the prospective study, whole blood, serum and a nasopharyngeal or oropharyngeal swab were collected from each participant by mobile phlebotomists. Over a roughly 2-month period, participants in the prospective study had the option of providing additional blood draws and questionnaires. Blood samples from the prospective study were shipped frozen or at room temperature prior to DNA extraction.

This specimen comes from a study of blood T cell repertoires in COVID-19 (dated by TCRdb to 2020 to 2021). Notes on the research overall: Samples covering the acute and convalescent phases of COVID-19 were provided by collaborators in the United States, Italy and Spain. Subjects who had been exposed to COVID-19, were actively infected with it, or had recovered from it provided the deeply sampled blood TCRbeta repertoires that made up the dataset. A de-identified subject ID, COVID-19 status, age in years and sex were almost always included in the sample metadata. The material from the prospective study consisted of cDNA or gDNA derived from T cells, B-cell-depleted T cells, or PBMCs. Samples were obtained from the ongoing ImmuneRACE study (first 160 participants) and from 1,254 subjects provided by 6 global collaborators. Where available, HLA class I and class II types were obtained from metadata supplied by the sample provider rather than from assay-based typing. The repertoires were released in a freely available public database intended as a resource for research on the immune response to SARS-CoV-2. The paper's findings and limits, for the study overall: Clinical and demographic metadata were provided uncurated, with the amount varying by source and participant.

TCRbeta CDR3 regions were amplified from genomic DNA by means of the immunoSEQ Assay, a bias-controlled multiplex PCR. In the paper's pipeline: The number of nucleated cells in each sample was estimated by amplification of reference gene primers within the assay. To quantify the absolute abundance of each unique TCRbeta CDR3 rearrangement, sequence reads were collapsed and filtered. For each sample, productive Simpson clonality was calculated by taking the square root of Simpson's diversity index across productive rearrangements. In TCRdb, the immuneACCESS table is reduced to in-frame sequences with V and J assigned. These tables do not hold every clone; where another copy was compared, an unresolved V gene accounts for under half, and the others remain unexplained. The DNA was the basis for D and trimming; V, J and clone size are from that table. Within this sample are 150,000 to 200,000 clones, with around 82% of them counted one time only. The ten largest clones represent around 5.5% of the sample.

The chain is made from TRBV9 and TRBJ1-2, with TRBD1 matching 7 junction bases. Sequences were obtained from PBMCs or T cells enriched from blood (not recorded which). The TCR originated in a woman in her fifties or sixties with acute COVID-19. DNA sequence: TGTGCCAGCAGCGTAGCCTTCGGGACAGCCCACTATGGCTACACCTTC. Its protein is CASSVAFGTAHYGYTF.